This TCR beta chain comes out of a study of cytomegalovirus exposure and HLA in healthy donors. For this clone: What it binds is not known.

As for the donors, each was a healthy bone marrow donor. General study findings and limits: CMV serostatus was the sole immune exposure information available. Relative to equally common others, HLA-associated TCR beta chains showed greater clonal expansion in a later analysis. Researchers counted around 150 TCR beta chains as cytomegalovirus-associated.

The primer mix had 60 Vbeta and 13 Jbeta primers. Measured with immunoSEQ multiplex PCR; TCRdb has only the in-frame clones, and not every one. Of around 190,000 clones listed, about 10% were seen once; the top ten hold approximately 1.4%. Source material: PBMCs. The sequence was obtained from a woman aged 25 to 39 in good health and CMV-seropositive.

DNA for the CDR3: TGTGCCAGCAGCTCACCCAGGGACACAGATACGCAGTATTTT. The encoded protein is CASSSPRDTDTQYF. The genes are TRBV5-4 and TRBJ2-3, with D possibly TRBD1 on 5 matching bases. With 3 bases removed from V and 2 bases from J, the gap between germline ends came to 10 bases. The CDR3 spans 14 residues. Per the germline V gene, CDR1 is SGHNT and CDR2 is YYREEE (reference sequence).